One sample yielded the 12 T cell receptor beta chains listed below, sequenced in a study of cytomegalovirus exposure and HLA in healthy donors. In the PCR, 60 Vbeta and 13 Jbeta primers were used. The protocol was immunoSEQ multiplex PCR, while the TCRdb copy is restricted to in-frame clones and leaves out a portion. The sample holds about 200,000 clones, about 88% seen once. The sample comprised PBMCs. All receptors derive from a woman aged 30 to 39 in good health and CMV-seronegative.

V gene TRBV10-3 combines with J gene TRBJ1-6; a weak D match, TRBD1 (5 bases). The ends were cut back, 4 bases at V and 14 bases at J, with 15 bases in the middle. The CDR3 runs 13 residues. From germline, CDR1 is ENHRY and CDR2 SYGVKD. This CDR3 reads CAISGYRTDALHF. The CDR3 DNA reads TGTGCCATCAGTGGATACAGGACGGATGCCCTCCACTTT.

CDR3 in amino acids: CASTPGLRWDTQYF. The CDR3 region has the DNA TGTGCCAGCACCCCGGGACTACGGTGGGATACGCAGTATTTT. The rearrangement links TRBV2 to TRBJ2-3, with 7 bases lining up with TRBD2. In germline, CDR1 is SNHLY, CDR2 FYNNEI. CDR3 length: 14 residues. Trimming took 7 bases from V and 6 from J; bases not matched to a gene: 10.

The chain links TRBV7-9 to TRBJ1-3, with TRBD1 matching 7 bases. Looked up from germline, CDR1 is SEHNR and CDR2 is FQNEAQ (reference sequence). The J segment lost 0 bases and the V segment lost 5 bases, leaving 4 bases of the junction unmatched. The CDR3 is 15 residues long. CDR3 coding DNA: TGTGCCAGCAGCACCAGACAGGGCTCTGGAAACACCATATATTTT. Protein product: CASSTRQGSGNTIYF. Together with reference TRBV7-9 and TRBJ1-3, the CDR3 gives the full variable domain: DTGVSQNPRHKITKRGQNVTFRCDPISEHNRLYWYRQTLGQGPEFLTYFQNEAQLEKSRLLSDRFSAERPKGSFSTLEIQRTEQGDSAMYLCASSTRQGSGNTIYFGEGSWLTVV.

The chain joins TRBV7-9 to TRBJ2-3; TRBD2 matches 11 bases. Germline lookup yields CDR1 SEHNR and CDR2 FQNEAQ (reference sequence). V lost 5 bases and J lost 6; bases outside the gene matches: 10. CDR3 size: 16 residues. For the CDR3, the DNA is TGTGCCAGCAGCGCCCTACTAGCGGGGGATTTGGATACGCAGTATTTT. The encoded protein is CASSALLAGDLDTQYF.

In this sample, this clone turned up once. This chain joins TRBV4-1 and TRBJ1-1; the match to TRBD1 covers 10 bases. Germline V gene data show CDR1 as MGHRA and CDR2 as YSYEKL. The CDR3 has 15 amino acids. V was pared by 1 base and J by 2 bases, with 1 base of the junction left unmatched. CDR3 sequence (DNA): TGCGCCAGCAGCCAAGGGGACAGGGGCAACACTGAAGCTTTCTTT. Its protein product is CASSQGDRGNTEAFF.

This clone has a single count. The genes are TRBV5-1 and TRBJ2-7; the D gene is possibly TRBD1 (5 bases). Looked up from germline, CDR1 is SGHRS and CDR2 is YFSETQ. Trimming shortened V by 4 bases and J by 5 bases, and 16 bases separated the two germline ends. This CDR3 is built from 14 residues. The CDR3 nucleotides read TGCGCCAGCAGCCAGTCAAGGGGCGGCGACGAGCAGTACTTC. This encodes CASSQSRGGDEQYF. The variable domain in full, with the rest retrieved from reference TRBV5-1 and TRBJ2-7, is KAGVTQTPRYLIKTRGQQVTLSCSPISGHRSVSWYQQTPGQGLQFLFEYFSETQRNKGNFPGRFSGRQFSNSRSEMNVSTLELGDSALYLCASSQSRGGDEQYFGPGTRLTVT.

This rearrangement joins TRBV30 to TRBJ2-1; possibly TRBD1 for D (5 bases). V was trimmed by 2 bases and J by 9 bases, leaving 11 bases between them. From germline, CDR1 is GTSNPN and CDR2 SVGIG (reference sequence). The CDR3 contains 12 residues. CDR3 loop: CAWSRGMTEQFF. DNA of the CDR3: TGTGCCTGGAGTAGGGGTATGACTGAGCAGTTCTTC.

This chain links TRBV5-1 with TRBJ2-1; 11 bases line up with TRBD2. Trimming removed 5 bases from V and 6 bases from J; junction bases left unmatched: 4. The length of the CDR3 is 14 residues. The germline V gene has CDR1 SGHRS and CDR2 YFSETQ. The chain's CDR3 is CASSTGTSGNEQFF. CDR3 DNA sequence: TGCGCCAGCAGTACCGGGACTAGCGGCAATGAGCAGTTCTTC.

The chain employs TRBV29-1 and TRBJ2-2, with 8 bases that match TRBD2. This CDR3 contains 15 residues. Germline V gene data show CDR1 as SQVTM and CDR2 as ANQGSEA. With 7 bases clipped from V and 0 bases from J, the junction kept 7 bases outside the gene matches. For the CDR3, the DNA is TGCAGCGCCGGGGGGGGCAGATCGAACACCGGGGAGCTGTTTTTT. This sequence encodes CSAGGGRSNTGELFF.

This clone has a handful of counts. The chain combines TRBV27 with TRBJ2-6; 9 bases fit TRBD2. Trimming at V came to 6 bases and at J to 0 bases, leaving 9 bases not matched to a gene. The CDR3 extends over 18 amino acids. CDR1 and CDR2 from the germline V gene are MNHEY and SMNVEV (reference sequence). CDR3 bases: TGTGCCAGCAGACCAAGGACTAGCGTGAGCTCTGGGGCCAACGTCCTGACTTTC. Encoded protein: CASRPRTSVSSGANVLTF. Together with reference TRBV27 and TRBJ2-6, the CDR3 gives the full variable domain: EAQVTQNPRYLITVTGKKLTVTCSQNMNHEYMSWYRQDPGLGLRQIYYSMNVEVTDKGDVPEGYKVSRKEKRNFPLILESPSPNQTSLYFCASRPRTSVSSGANVLTFGAGSRLTVL.

The rearrangement uses TRBV5-6 and TRBJ2-7; 8 bases are a match to TRBD1. This CDR3 is 15 amino acids long. J lost 4 bases, V lost 0 bases, and 6 bases had no gene match. Germline assignment: CDR1 SGHDT and CDR2 YYEEEE. CDR3: CASSLAETGAYEQYF. CDR3 DNA sequence: TGTGCCAGCAGCTTGGCCGAGACAGGGGCTTACGAGCAGTACTTC.

Ten or more counts support this clone. This sequence joins TRBV5-4 and TRBJ1-1; D unclear. The CDR3 has 15 amino acids. Between the trimmed V and J ends, which lost 4 bases and 5 bases, there was a span of 18 bases. In germline, CDR1 is SGHNT, CDR2 YYREEE (reference sequence). DNA of the CDR3: TGTGCCAGCAGCCAGGACCCCGGCGAGGGTACTGAAGCTTTCTTT. It encodes CASSQDPGEGTEAFF.